This T cell receptor (beta chain) originates from a study of T cells after yellow fever vaccination. Study observations and caveats: In FACS-sorted repertoires, abundant clonotypes from the bulk population could appear as contaminants. The secondary response peaked faster, at day 5 versus 15, but was weaker. Primary-vaccination clones mostly resurfaced post-booster (under 98% CD4, under 90% CD8).

This clonotype was detected a few times. Its antigen remains unknown. The CDR3 is made up of 15 amino acids. Deletions cut 1 base from V and 1 base from J, with 10 bases between. Germline CDR1 reads DFQATT; CDR2 reads SNEGSKA (reference sequence). The study made its TCR cDNA through 5'RACE template switching. That step introduced a universal primer site along with UMIs. TCRdb reprocessed the 5' RACE reads with MiXCR, giving one entry per CDR3 protein. The sample shows approximately 160,000 distinct CDR3 sequences, 9.3% of them seen only once. The specimen comprised CD8+ T cells sorted from PBMCs, sampled 45 days after the yellow fever booster vaccination. The receptor was derived from a man aged 18 to 29 who received the YFV17D yellow fever vaccine. The rearrangement links TRBV20-1 to TRBJ2-2, with D perhaps TRBD1 or TRBD2 (6 bases each). In DNA form, the CDR3 reads TGCAGTGCTAGAGGTCGGGGGCAGAACACCGGGGAGCTGTTTTTT. Translating it yields CSARGRGQNTGELFF.